This T cell receptor (beta chain) was retrieved from a study of OX40 agonist ivuxolimab in advanced cancers. About the investigation overall: Ivuxolimab was an agonistic, fully human IgG2 monoclonal antibody directed against OX40 (CD134), a costimulatory receptor. Intravenous ivuxolimab was administered to patients every 2 weeks at six dose levels: 0.01, 0.1, 0.3, 1.5, 3 and 10 mg/kg. Of the approximately 50 dose-escalation patients, hepatocellular carcinoma was present in roughly 19, melanoma in roughly 15, renal cell carcinoma in 9 and head and neck cancer in 9. A male proportion of roughly 80% and a mean age of approximately 58 years, ranging from roughly 23 to 79, were recorded for the dose-escalation cohort. Patients were allowed to have had prior anti-PD-1, anti-PD-L1 or anti-CTLA-4 therapy, and approximately 37% of the dose-escalation patients had been treated with checkpoint inhibitors. Partial responses occurred in three dose-escalation patients: two with cutaneous melanoma and one with hepatocellular carcinoma. Peripheral TCRbeta sequencing aimed to test whether ivuxolimab altered TCR sequence diversity and caused clonal T-cell expansion. The paper describes the monotherapy dose-escalation part (N of about 50 patients) of the phase I trial of ivuxolimab.

For sequencing of the TCRbeta CDR3 region, genomic DNA was extracted from the sorted cells. The immunoSEQ Assay was used for sequencing of TCRbeta CDR3 regions. This immuneACCESS table, as held by TCRdb, lists in-frame sequences with V and J called but not all clones. Of the missing ones, under half trace to an unresolved V gene in checked studies; the others have no known cause. In all, the sample holds around 60,000 clones, and about four fifths of those were seen once. The top ten hold approximately 10% of the sample. Details on this clone: Which antigen it targets is not known. There are no base qualities to consult, and no much larger clone falls within one base.

Patients with a history of autoimmune disease or receiving systemic immunosuppression were excluded from the trial. Peripheral blood for TCR sequencing was drawn from every dose cohort at baseline, at cycle 4 day 1 and at cycle 7 day 1. Samples were obtained from an open-label, multicenter, first-in-human phase I dose-escalation trial of ivuxolimab. Adults with locally advanced or metastatic melanoma, renal cell, hepatocellular, or head and neck squamous cell carcinoma were enrolled in the trial. Before TCR sequencing, CD4+ and CD8+ T cells were separately sorted from peripheral blood. General findings and caveats noted by the study authors: Low levels of normalized T-cell clonal expansion were also seen in some patients who did not respond. In partial responders in the 0.1-3.0 mg/kg groups, normalized peripheral clonal expansion was found to be among the lowest, especially among CD8+ T cells. At doses of 0.1 to 3.0 mg/kg, clonal expansion of both CD4+ and CD8+ blood T cells was observed from baseline to week 6. Which antigens the clonally expanded peripheral T cells were specific for was not determined. On average, CD8+ T cells showed more expanded clones than CD4+ T cells after ivuxolimab.

The sequence was obtained from an adult with an advanced solid tumor such as melanoma, head and neck, liver or kidney cancer. Sequenced here: CD4+ or CD8+ T cells sorted from blood, sampled in a trial of the OX40 agonist ivuxolimab.

The sequence in DNA is TGCGCCAGCAGCCAAGAGTGGGGGCCGAACCATCAGCCCCAGCATTTT. Protein translation: CASSQEWGPNHQPQHF. The rearrangement joined TRBV4-3 to TRBJ1-5; the D region possibly corresponds to TRBD1 (6 bases align). The CDR3 measures 16 amino acids from cysteine to phenylalanine. Left in the record is the CDR3 DNA by itself, 48 bases read in frame from the first base. V lost 0 bases and J lost 5 bases; the stretch between them is 14 bases long. The CDR1 and CDR2 encoded by the germline V gene are LGHNA and YSLEER.